This T cell receptor (beta chain) was identified during a study of vaccination and CD4 T cells after COVID-19. Study-level findings and limits: A median of around 86% of reactive clones, in convalescent patients, became evident only post-vaccination.

Treatment noted: 10-day PBMC culture with coronavirus spike peptide pools or control peptides (ViraFEST assay). Sequence data for DNA of cultured CD4+ T cells were generated by the Oncomine TCR Beta short-read assay. Each CDR3 protein is one row after TCRdb ran MiXCR on the PCR reads. The profile shows approximately 23,000 distinct CDR3 sequences, 32% of them singletons. CDR3 size: 15 residues. Germline V CDR1 and CDR2: MNHNS, SASEGT. V shed 6 bases, J shed 7 bases, and the junction held 9 bases outside the gene matches. Remarks on this clonotype: Its antigen is still unknown.

This chain joins TRBV6-1 and TRBJ2-3; 11 bases are shared with TRBD2. The sequence derives from a human donor with COVID-19. Source material: cultured CD4+ T cells from blood. CDR3 loop: CASSRLAGGLNTQYF. The DNA for the CDR3 is TGTGCCAGCAGCCGCCTAGCGGGGGGCTTGAATACGCAGTATTTT.